This entry concerns a single T cell receptor (beta chain). The data originate from a study of blood T cell repertoires in COVID-19. V was shortened by 4 bases and J by 5 bases, with 11 bases between the two germline ends. The CDR3 is made up of 13 amino acids. CDR1 is SEHNR, CDR2 FQNEAQ, per germline (reference sequence). Method: immunoSEQ multiplex PCR; TCRdb's copy keeps in-frame clones and lacks some. This table holds some 300,000 clones, around 89% found once. This chain links TRBV7-9 with TRBJ1-1; D is perhaps TRBD1 (5 bases). Specimen: peripheral blood. The receptor was derived from a woman in her thirties or forties with COVID-19, enrolled during active disease. For the CDR3, the DNA is TGTGCCAGCAGCTCTTCAGGGATGACTGAAGCTTTCTTT. Translated: CASSSSGMTEAFF.